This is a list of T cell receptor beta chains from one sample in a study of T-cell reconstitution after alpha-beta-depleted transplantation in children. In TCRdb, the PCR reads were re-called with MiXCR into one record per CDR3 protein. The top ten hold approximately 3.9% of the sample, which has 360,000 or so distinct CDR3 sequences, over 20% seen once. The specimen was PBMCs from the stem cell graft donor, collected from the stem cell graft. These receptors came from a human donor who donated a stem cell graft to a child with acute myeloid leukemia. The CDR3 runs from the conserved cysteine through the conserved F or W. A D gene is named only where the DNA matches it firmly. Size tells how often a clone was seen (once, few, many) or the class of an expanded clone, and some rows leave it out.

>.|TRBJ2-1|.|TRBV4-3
TGCGCCAGCAGCCAAGATACTCTGGGGAATGAGCAGTTCTTC
CASSQDTLGNEQFF
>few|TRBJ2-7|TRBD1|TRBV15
TGTGCCACCAGCAGAAGACCGGGACAGGGGGCAGGAGAGCAGTACTTC
CATSRRPGQGAGEQYF
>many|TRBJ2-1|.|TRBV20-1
TGCAGTGCTAGGCTGCAAAAACCGGGAGTGGGTCCGGGTGAGCAGTTCTTC
CSARLQKPGVGPGEQFF
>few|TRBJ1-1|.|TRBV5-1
TGCGCCAGCAGCTTGGTAGGAGAAGACACTGAAGCTTTCTTT
CASSLVGEDTEAFF
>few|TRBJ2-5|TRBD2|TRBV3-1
TGTGCCAGCAGCCAGCTAGCGGGGAGGGAGACCCAGTACTTC
CASSQLAGRETQYF
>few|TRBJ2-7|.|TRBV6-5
TGTGCCAGCAGTTACGGAGGGGGGCTCGGAGAGCAGTACTTC
CASSYGGGLGEQYF
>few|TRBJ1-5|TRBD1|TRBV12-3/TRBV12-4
TGTGCCAGCAGTTTGACAGGGGTCCTAAATCAGCCCCAGCATTTT
CASSLTGVLNQPQHF
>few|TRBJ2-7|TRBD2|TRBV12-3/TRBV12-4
TGTGCCAGCCGGTTGGCTAGCGGGAACTACGAGCAGTACTTC
CASRLASGNYEQYF
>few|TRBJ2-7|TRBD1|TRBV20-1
TGCAGTGCTAGAGAGACTCTCCCCGGGACAGGGGTCCACGAGCAGTACTTC
CSARETLPGTGVHEQYF
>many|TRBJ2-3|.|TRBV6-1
TGTGCCAGCTTCACGCGCGCGGGGCCCACAGATACGCAGTATTTT
CASFTRAGPTDTQYF
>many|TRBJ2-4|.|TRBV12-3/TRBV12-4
TGTGCCAGCAGTTTTAATTACATTCAGTACTTC
CASSFNYIQYF
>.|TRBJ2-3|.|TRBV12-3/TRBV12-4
TGTGCCAGCAGTAGAGCGGGAGATACGCAGTATTTT
CASSRAGDTQYF
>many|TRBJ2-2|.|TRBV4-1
TGCGCCAGCAGCCCCAATAGGGGGGCGAACACCGGGGAGCTGTTTTTT
CASSPNRGANTGELFF
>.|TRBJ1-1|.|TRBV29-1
TGCAGCGCCCTTATCGGGAACACTGAAGCTTTCTTT
CSALIGNTEAFF
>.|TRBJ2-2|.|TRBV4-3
TGCGCCAGCAGCCAAGAGTCACAGGCGAACACCGGGGAGCTGTTTTTT
CASSQESQANTGELFF
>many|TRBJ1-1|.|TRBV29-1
TGCAGCGTTCGCGGAATGCTGAACACTGAAGCTTTCTTT
CSVRGMLNTEAFF
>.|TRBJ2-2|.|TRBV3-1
TGTGCCAGCAGCCAAGACGCAGCCAGGGGCGGGGAGCTGTTTTTT
CASSQDAARGGELFF
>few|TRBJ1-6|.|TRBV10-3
TGTGCCATCAGTGAGTACGGGGCCGAGTATAATTCACCCCTCCACTTT
CAISEYGAEYNSPLHF
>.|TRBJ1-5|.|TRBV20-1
TGCAGTGCTAGACATGGGGGGTATAGCAATCAGCCCCAGCATTTT
CSARHGGYSNQPQHF
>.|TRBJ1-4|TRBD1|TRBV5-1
TGCGCCAGCAGAAAGGACAGGGGAAATGAAAAACTGTTTTTT
CASRKDRGNEKLFF
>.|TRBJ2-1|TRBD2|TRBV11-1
TGTGCCAGCAGCTTAGTTAGGATGGGACTAGCGGGCAATGAGCAGTTCTTC
CASSLVRMGLAGNEQFF
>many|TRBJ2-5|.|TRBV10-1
TGCGCCAGCAGTGAGGGACCCCATCAAGAGACCCAGTACTTC
CASSEGPHQETQYF
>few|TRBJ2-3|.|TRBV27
TGTGCCAGCAGTCTAGAAGAGAGAGATACGCAGTATTTT
CASSLEERDTQYF
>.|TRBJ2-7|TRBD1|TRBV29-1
TGCAGCGTGAGGGGGCAGTACGAGCAGTACTTC
CSVRGQYEQYF
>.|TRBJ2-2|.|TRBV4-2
TGTGCCAGCAGCCAAGATGGGGCGTCGATCGGGGAGCTGTTTTTT
CASSQDGASIGELFF
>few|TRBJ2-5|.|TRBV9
TGTGCCAGCAGCGTCGGGGAGCGGAAAGAGACCCAGTACTTC
CASSVGERKETQYF
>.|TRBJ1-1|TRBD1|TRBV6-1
TGTGCCAGCAGTGAACCAGGGGGCAGTAACACTGAAGCTTTCTTT
CASSEPGGSNTEAFF
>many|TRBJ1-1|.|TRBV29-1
TGCAGCGTTCGGACGATTACGAACACTGAAGCTTTCTTT
CSVRTITNTEAFF
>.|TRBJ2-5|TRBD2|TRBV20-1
TGCAGTGCCAGGACTAGCGGGACCTCCGGGACCCAGTACTTC
CSARTSGTSGTQYF
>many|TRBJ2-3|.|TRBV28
TGTGCCAGCGGGGTGGGGGGGGCCTCCACAGATACGCAGTATTTT
CASGVGGASTDTQYF
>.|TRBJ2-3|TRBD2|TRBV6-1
TGTGCCAGCATTGCTAGCGGTCGAGATACGCAGTATTTT
CASIASGRDTQYF
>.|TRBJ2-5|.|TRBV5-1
TGCGCCAGCAGCTTGGGGGGGTCTTTCCAGCAACAGACCCAGTACTTC
CASSLGGSFQQQTQYF
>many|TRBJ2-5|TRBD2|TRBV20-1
TGCAGTGCTCGCAGGACTAGCGGGAGGGGGGAGACCCAGTACTTC
CSARRTSGRGETQYF
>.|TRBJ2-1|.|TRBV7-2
TGTGCCAGCAGCTTAGGTGCGGGGCAGGGGGGTGAGCAGTTCTTC
CASSLGAGQGGEQFF
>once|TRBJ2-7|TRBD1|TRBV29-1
TGCAGCGTGGGACAGGGAAGCGAGCAGTACTTC
CSVGQGSEQYF
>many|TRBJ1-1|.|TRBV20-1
TGCAGTGCACGAACTGGGCCGGCGAAAGCTTTCTTT
CSARTGPAKAFF
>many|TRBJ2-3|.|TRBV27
TGTGCCAGCAGATCCCGGGCCCCGTTGTTAACGAATACGCAGTATTTT
CASRSRAPLLTNTQYF
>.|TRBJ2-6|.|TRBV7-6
TGTGCCAGCAGCCCGCGGACATCCCAAGCTCCTGGGGCCAACGTCCTGACTTTC
CASSPRTSQAPGANVLTF
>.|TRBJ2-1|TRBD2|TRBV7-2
TGTGCCAGCAGCGCCGATCGCAGCGGGAGGGCCGGCAATGAGCAGTTCTTC
CASSADRSGRAGNEQFF
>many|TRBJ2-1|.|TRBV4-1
TGCGCCAGCAGCCACGTCGGGAGTAGCGGCAGTGGCGAGCAGTTCTTC
CASSHVGSSGSGEQFF